This T cell receptor beta chain was sequenced for a study of cytomegalovirus exposure and HLA in healthy donors. The CDR3 loop spans 12 amino acids. V lost 5 bases and J lost 8, with 9 bases in between. CDR1 and CDR2 from the germline V gene are MDHEN and SYDVKM. Clones were read by immunoSEQ multiplex PCR, and TCRdb kept only the in-frame ones, dropping some. Of under 75,000 clones detected, approximately 95% appear once; the ten largest clones hold more than 6.5%. The gene calls are TRBV28 and TRBJ1-4; D call uncertain. This TCR was sampled from a woman between 18 and 29 years old in good health and CMV-seropositive. The sequenced material came from PBMCs. The CDR3 spells CASSRSGEKLFF. The CDR3 DNA sequence: TGTGCCAGCAGTCGTTCCGGGGAAAAACTGTTTTTT. Full variable domain (remainder filled in from reference TRBV28 and TRBJ1-4): DVKVTQSSRYLVKRTGEKVFLECVQDMDHENMFWYRQDPGLGLRLIYFSYDVKMKEKGDIPEGYSVSREKKERFSLILESASTNQTSMYLCASSRSGEKLFFGSGTQLSVL.